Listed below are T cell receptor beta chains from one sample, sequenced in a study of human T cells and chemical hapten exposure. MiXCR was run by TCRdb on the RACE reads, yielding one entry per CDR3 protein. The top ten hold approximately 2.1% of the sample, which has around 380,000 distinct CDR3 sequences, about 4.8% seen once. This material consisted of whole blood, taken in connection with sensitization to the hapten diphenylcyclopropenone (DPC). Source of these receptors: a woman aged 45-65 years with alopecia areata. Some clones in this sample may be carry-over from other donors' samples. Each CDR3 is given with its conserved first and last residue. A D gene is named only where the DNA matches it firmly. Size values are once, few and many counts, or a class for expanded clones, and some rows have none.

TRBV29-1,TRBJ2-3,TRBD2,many,TGCAGCGTTGAAGACACTAGCGGGGGGAGCACAGATACGCAGTATTTT,CSVEDTSGGSTDTQYF
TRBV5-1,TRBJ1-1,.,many,TGCGCCAGCAGCTTCAGGGTGGTCACTGAAGCTTTCTTT,CASSFRVVTEAFF
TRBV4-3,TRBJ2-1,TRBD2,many,TGCGCCAGCAGCCAAGCGACTAGCGGGATACCGATTGAGCAGTTCTTC,CASSQATSGIPIEQFF
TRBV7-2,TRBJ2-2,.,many,TGTGCCAGCAGCTTAGTTTCCCCTAACACCGGGGAGCTGTTTTTT,CASSLVSPNTGELFF
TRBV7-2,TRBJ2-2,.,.,TGTGCCAGCAGAGAAAGCGGGACCGGGGAGCTGTTTTTT,CASRESGTGELFF
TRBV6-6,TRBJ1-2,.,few,TGTGCCAGCATGAAAGACGGGGCTAACTATGGCTACACCTTC,CASMKDGANYGYTF
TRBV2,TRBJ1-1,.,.,TGTGCCAGCAAACAAGAGGGGGACGGTCCCACTGAAGCTTTCTTT,CASKQEGDGPTEAFF
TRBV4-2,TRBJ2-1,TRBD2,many,TGTGCCAGCAGCACCCGGACTAGCGGCCTCTACAATGAGCAGTTCTTC,CASSTRTSGLYNEQFF
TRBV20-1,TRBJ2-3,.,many,TGCAGTGCTAGAGATGGCCTGCGTGGAATCTATACGCAGTATTTT,CSARDGLRGIYTQYF
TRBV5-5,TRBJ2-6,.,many,TGTGCCAGCAGCTTGGGTAGGGGTGTCTCTGGGGCCAACGTCCTGACTTTC,CASSLGRGVSGANVLTF
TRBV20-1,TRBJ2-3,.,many,TGCAGTGCTAGAGATGGGGGGCGAACAGATACGCAGTATTTT,CSARDGGRTDTQYF
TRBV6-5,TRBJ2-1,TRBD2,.,TGTGCCAGCAGTTACCACTACCGACTAGCGGGGGGGAATGAGCAGTTCTTC,CASSYHYRLAGGNEQFF
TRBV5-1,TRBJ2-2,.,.,TGCGCCAGCAGCTTGAGCCTTCGGACCTACCAGACCGGGGAGCTGTTTTTT,CASSLSLRTYQTGELFF
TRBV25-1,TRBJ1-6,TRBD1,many,TGTGCCAGCAACGGACAGGGGTGGAATTCACCCCTCCACTTT,CASNGQGWNSPLHF
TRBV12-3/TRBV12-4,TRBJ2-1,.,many,TGTGCCAGCAGCCCTGGGGTCAGCTCCTACAATGAGCAGTTCTTC,CASSPGVSSYNEQFF
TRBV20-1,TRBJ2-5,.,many,TGCAGTGCTAGCCCCCTAAGGATAGAGACCCAGTACTTC,CSASPLRIETQYF
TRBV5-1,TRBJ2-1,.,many,TGCGCCAGCATCCTAGCACTGGGTAGCCCGAACAATGAGCAGTTCTTC,CASILALGSPNNEQFF
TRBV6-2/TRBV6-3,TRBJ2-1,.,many,TGTGCCAGCAGCTCTGCAGCCAACGGTCCTCAGTTCTTC,CASSSAANGPQFF
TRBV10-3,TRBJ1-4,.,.,TGTGCCATCAGTGAGGCTGCAACTAATGAAAAACTGTTTTTT,CAISEAATNEKLFF
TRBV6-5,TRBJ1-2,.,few,TGTGCCAGCAGTTATTCCGGGATTGACTATGGCTACACCTTC,CASSYSGIDYGYTF
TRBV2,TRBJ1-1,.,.,TGTGCCAGCAGTGAAGGGGGGAACACTGAAGCTTTCTTT,CASSEGGNTEAFF
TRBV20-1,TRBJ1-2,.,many,TGCAGTGCTACCTATCAAGGCTGGGATGGCTACACCTTC,CSATYQGWDGYTF
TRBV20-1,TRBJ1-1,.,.,TGCAGTGCCACACCCGGAGGGGGTGACACTGAAGCTTTCTTT,CSATPGGGDTEAFF
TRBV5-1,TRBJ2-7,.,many,TGCGCCAGCAGCAGGGGGGACCCCACAGGAGAGCAGTACTTC,CASSRGDPTGEQYF
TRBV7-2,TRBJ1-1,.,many,TGTGCCAGCAGCTTTATCGGCGGAAGGGGGAACACTGAAGCTTTCTTT,CASSFIGGRGNTEAFF
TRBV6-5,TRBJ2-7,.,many,TGTGCCAGCAGGAGACTATCGAGCTCCTACGAGCAGTACTTC,CASRRLSSSYEQYF
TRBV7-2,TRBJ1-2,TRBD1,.,TGTGCCAGCAGCTTAGAGGACAGGGATGGCTACACCTTC,CASSLEDRDGYTF
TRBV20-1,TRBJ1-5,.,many,TGCAGTGCTAGAGGGACAGATAATCAGCCCCAGCATTTT,CSARGTDNQPQHF
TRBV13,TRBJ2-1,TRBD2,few,TGTGCCAGCAGCTTGGCTAGCGGGAGGGCAAACGAGCAGTTCTTC,CASSLASGRANEQFF
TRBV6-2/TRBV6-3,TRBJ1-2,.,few,TGTGCCAGCAGTCGCAACCCGACTCAGGGGTACGATGGCTACACCTTC,CASSRNPTQGYDGYTF
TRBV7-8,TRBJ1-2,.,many,TGTGCCAGCAGCTTAGCCCAGGGAGACTATGGCTACACCTTC,CASSLAQGDYGYTF
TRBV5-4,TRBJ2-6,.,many,TGTGCCAGCAGCGCCCCATCTTCTGGGGCCAACGTCCTGACTTTC,CASSAPSSGANVLTF
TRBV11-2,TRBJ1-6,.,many,TGTGCCAGCAGCCCCGGGAGGGTGAATTCACCCCTCCACTTT,CASSPGRVNSPLHF
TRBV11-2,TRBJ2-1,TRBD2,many,TGTGCCAGCAGCCGGGGGGGGGACCCCTACAATGAGCAGTTCTTC,CASSRGGDPYNEQFF
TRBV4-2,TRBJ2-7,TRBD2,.,TGTGCCAGCAGCCAAGATATTCGACTAGCGGGTTCCTCCTACGAGCAGTACTTC,CASSQDIRLAGSSYEQYF
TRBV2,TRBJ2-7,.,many,TGTGCCAGCAGTGCCTACGAGCAGTACTTC,CASSAYEQYF
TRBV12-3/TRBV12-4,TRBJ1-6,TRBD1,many,TGTGCCAGCAGTTTCGGACAGGCAGGGGATTCACCCCTCCACTTT,CASSFGQAGDSPLHF
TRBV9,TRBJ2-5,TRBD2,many,TGTGCCAGCAGCGTAGTAGCGGGAGTGTCAGAGACCCAGTACTTC,CASSVVAGVSETQYF
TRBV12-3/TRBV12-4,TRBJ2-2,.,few,TGTGCCAGCAAGCTGTGGGTCTCCGGGGAGCTGTTTTTT,CASKLWVSGELFF
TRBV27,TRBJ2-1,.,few,TGTGCCAGCAGTTTATCGGGGGACATCTTCTACAATGAGCAGTTCTTC,CASSLSGDIFYNEQFF
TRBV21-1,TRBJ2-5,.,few,TGTGCCAGCAGCAAAGGGCAGAGCCAAGAGACCCAGTACTTC,CASSKGQSQETQYF
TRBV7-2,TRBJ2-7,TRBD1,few,TGTGCCAGCAGCTTACAGGGGGCAAGCGAGCAGTACTTC,CASSLQGASEQYF
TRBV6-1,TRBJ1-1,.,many,TGTGCCAGCAGGGGTTCTCAGGAGAACACTGAAGCTTTCTTT,CASRGSQENTEAFF
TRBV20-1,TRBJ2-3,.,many,TGCAGTGCTTCCAGGCCGGGGTCAGATACGCAGTATTTT,CSASRPGSDTQYF
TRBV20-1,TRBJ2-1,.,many,TGCAGTGCTAGTCTAACAATCGACAATGAGCAGTTCTTC,CSASLTIDNEQFF
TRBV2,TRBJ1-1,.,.,TGTGCCAGCAGTGAAAGCAGGGGCCCCACTGAAGCTTTCTTT,CASSESRGPTEAFF
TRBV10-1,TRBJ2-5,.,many,TGCGCCAGCAGTGAAAGGCCCCGGGAAGAGACCCAGTACTTC,CASSERPREETQYF
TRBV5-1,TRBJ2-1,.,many,TGCGCCAGCAGCTTGGGCCAGGGGATAAAGCAGTTCTTC,CASSLGQGIKQFF
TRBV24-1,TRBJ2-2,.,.,TGTGCCACCAGTCCTAGCTTGAACACCGGGGAGCTGTTTTTT,CATSPSLNTGELFF
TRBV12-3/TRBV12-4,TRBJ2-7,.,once,TGTGCCAGCAGTTTGGTGACTAGAGCCGTGCAGTACTTC,CASSLVTRAVQYF
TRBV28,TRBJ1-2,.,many,TGTGCCAGCAGTTTACGGCAGCGTCTTGGCTACACCTTC,CASSLRQRLGYTF
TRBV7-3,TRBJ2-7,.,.,TGTGCCAGCAGCTCCACAGGGAACTCCGAGCAGTACTTC,CASSSTGNSEQYF
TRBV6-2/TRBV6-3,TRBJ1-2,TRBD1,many,TGTGCCAGCAGTCTTCGACAGGGGAGGTTCTATGGCTACACCTTC,CASSLRQGRFYGYTF
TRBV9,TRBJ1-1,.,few,TGTGCCAGCAGCCCCAGACTGACTAACACTGAAGCTTTCTTT,CASSPRLTNTEAFF
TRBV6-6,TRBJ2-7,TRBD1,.,TGTGCCAGCAGTCAAGGACAGGGAGCAGTCTACGAGCAGTACTTC,CASSQGQGAVYEQYF
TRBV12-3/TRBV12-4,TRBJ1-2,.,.,TGTGCCAGCAGTTCAGGGTATGGGGGCTACACCTTC,CASSSGYGGYTF
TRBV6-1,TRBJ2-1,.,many,TGTGCCGCCGGACAGTTAGCCTCCTACAATGAGCAGTTCTTC,CAAGQLASYNEQFF